Listed here are 20 T cell receptor beta chains from one sample, sequenced in a study of blood T cell repertoires in COVID-19. TCRdb's table, derived via immunoSEQ multiplex PCR, lists solely in-frame clones and lacks some. The sample has about 280,000 clones, 86% seen once. The sample comprised peripheral blood. These receptors were collected from a woman in her 30s with active or convalescent COVID-19.

Details on this clone: The same CDR3 arises from other DNA sequences in this sample as well. This chain uses TRBV27 with TRBJ2-7; tentatively, D is TRBD1 (6 bases). From germline, CDR1 is MNHEY and CDR2 SMNVEV (reference sequence). V was cut by 5 bases and J by 6 bases, with 11 bases left in between. The CDR3 has 12 residues. The CDR3: CASSPQGGEQYF. Written as DNA, the CDR3 is TGTGCCAGCAGTCCCCAAGGGGGCGAGCAGTACTTC.

The DNA of the CDR3 is TGTGCCAGCAGTTACCGGGGAGTAGGGCCCCCCTATGGCTACACCTTC. Encoded protein: CASSYRGVGPPYGYTF. J is TRBJ1-2 and V is TRBV6-5; D remains ambiguous. Germline values: CDR1 MNHEY, CDR2 SVGAGI. The V end lost 2 bases, the J end lost 4 bases, and 17 bases lay between the germline ends. The CDR3 runs 16 residues.

There are a few counts of this clone. This sequence joins TRBV2 and TRBJ2-6, with TRBD1 matching 9 bases. The V segment lost 5 bases and the J segment 9 bases; nucleotides outside the gene matches: 8. The CDR3 contains 15 residues. CDR1 and CDR2 (germline): SNHLY, FYNNEI. CDR3 amino acids: CASSSMTGGVNVLTF. CDR3 bases: TGTGCCAGCAGTAGTATGACAGGGGGTGTCAACGTCCTGACTTTC.

V and J are TRBV21-1 and TRBJ1-4; the table assigns TRBD1, which was not confirmed against the DNA. TRBV21-1 is recorded as a pseudogene. This CDR3 contains 17 residues. CDR3 nucleotide sequence: TGTGCCAGCAGCAAAATCCAGTGGGAACTTAGGGGGGAAAAACTGTTTTTT. It codes for CASSKIQWELRGEKLFF.

CDR3 DNA sequence: TGTGCCAGCAGCTGGGGGGACAGAGACAACACTGAAGCTTTCTTT. It translates to CASSWGDRDNTEAFF. The J gene is TRBJ1-1, the V gene TRBV11-2; 7 bases map to TRBD1. Trimming at V came to 4 bases and at J to 2 bases, leaving 7 bases not matched to a gene. Germline V gene lookup returns CDR1 SGHAT and CDR2 FQNNGV. This CDR3 has 15 residues.

This clone is a singleton in its sample. V usage is TRBV10-3 and J usage is TRBJ2-1; 10 bases are a match to TRBD2. Germline V gene sequence: CDR1 ENHRY, CDR2 SYGVKD. The CDR3 is 16 residues long. V trimming: 3 bases; J trimming: 4 bases; junction bases outside the gene matches: 6. The CDR3 DNA is TGTGCCATCAGTGAACCCAGCGGGGGGGGATACAATGAGCAGTTCTTC. Translated: CAISEPSGGGYNEQFF.

The chain combines TRBV19 with TRBJ2-3; weak D call: TRBD2 (6 bases). The CDR3 runs to 13 residues. Germline assignment: CDR1 LNHDA and CDR2 SQIVND (reference sequence). Trimming removed 9 bases from V and 4 bases from J, with 14 bases in between. CDR3 DNA sequence: TGTGCCAGCAAACGACTAGGGGCAGATACGCAGTATTTT. Translating it yields CASKRLGADTQYF.

The J gene is TRBJ1-5, the V gene TRBV7-9, with TRBD1 matching over 7 bases. Per germline, CDR1 SEHNR and CDR2 FQNEAQ (reference sequence). V dropped 4 bases and J dropped 4; count of bases not matched to a gene: 10. The CDR3 length is 16 residues. The chain's CDR3 is CASSSTGVFSNQPQHF. DNA for the CDR3: TGTGCCAGCAGCTCCACAGGGGTCTTTAGTAATCAGCCCCAGCATTTT.

The chain uses TRBV6-4 and TRBJ2-3; 7 nucleotides agree with TRBD2. Germline CDR1 reads MRHNA; CDR2 reads SNTAGT. The CDR3 runs to 14 residues. Trimming took 4 bases from V and 2 from J; bases not matched to a gene: 3. The CDR3 is CASSVAGDTDTQYF. DNA of the CDR3: TGTGCCAGCAGTGTGGCGGGGGACACAGATACGCAGTATTTT.

The genes are TRBV5-1 and TRBJ1-3; 8 bases are shared with TRBD1. Germline values: CDR1 SGHRS, CDR2 YFSETQ. This CDR3 is built from 16 residues. J lost 0 bases, V lost 4 bases, and 6 bases had no gene match. For the CDR3, the DNA is TGCGCCAGCAGCATAGGACAGGGCCTCTCTGGAAACACCATATATTTT. Protein product: CASSIGQGLSGNTIYF.

The chain uses TRBV4-3 and TRBJ1-1, with 9 bases identical to TRBD1. V lost 4 bases to trimming and J lost 0 bases; unmatched junction nucleotides: 6. The germline V gene has CDR1 LGHNA and CDR2 YSLEER. The CDR3 covers 16 residues. As DNA, the CDR3 is TGCGCCAGCAGCCGTGGGACAGGGTCCATGAACACTGAAGCTTTCTTT. It codes for CASSRGTGSMNTEAFF.

V gene TRBV14 combines with J gene TRBJ1-3, with no clear D. This CDR3 comprises 17 residues. CDR1 and CDR2 (germline): SGHDN, FVKESK. V was clipped by 1 base and J by 0 bases, with 13 bases between them. CDR3 in amino acids: CASSQVRTVSSGNTIYF. DNA for the CDR3: TGTGCCAGCAGCCAAGTGAGGACTGTGAGCTCTGGAAACACCATATATTTT.

The chain has TRBV10-3 and TRBJ1-1, with 8 positions matching TRBD1. In germline, CDR1 is ENHRY, CDR2 SYGVKD. V shed 6 bases and J 3 bases; nucleotides not matched to a gene: 6. The CDR3 has 14 residues. The CDR3 protein is CAISRTGSDTEAFF. CDR3 in DNA: TGTGCCATCAGCCGGACAGGGAGCGACACTGAAGCTTTCTTT.

The chain recombines TRBV7-2 with TRBJ2-2; tentatively, D is TRBD2 (6 bases). Between the trimmed V and J ends, which lost 6 bases and 2 bases, there was a span of 13 bases. The CDR3 is 15 residues long. The V gene's germline CDR1 is SGHTA and CDR2 FQGNSA. The CDR3 spells CASSRGTANTGELFF. The CDR3 nucleotides read TGTGCCAGCAGTCGGGGGACGGCCAACACCGGGGAGCTGTTTTTT.

The V gene is TRBV4-3, the J gene TRBJ1-1; D gene uncertain. V lost 3 bases to trimming and J lost 5 bases, with 13 bases between them. Germline V lookup: CDR1 LGHNA, CDR2 YSLEER. The CDR3 consists of 14 residues. The CDR3 region is CASSQGGSGTEAFF. DNA for the CDR3: TGCGCCAGCAGCCAGGGAGGCTCGGGAACTGAAGCTTTCTTT.

This chain connects TRBV7-9 to TRBJ1-3, with D unclear. Germline values: CDR1 SEHNR, CDR2 FQNEAQ (reference sequence). The V end lost 1 base, the J end lost 0 bases, and 7 bases lay between the germline ends. The CDR3 has 15 amino acids. The CDR3 region is CASSLGVVSGNTIYF. The CDR3 DNA sequence: TGTGCCAGCAGCTTAGGAGTCGTCTCTGGAAACACCATATATTTT.

The chain couples TRBV25-1 to TRBJ1-1; 9 nucleotides line up with TRBD1. V trimming: 4 bases; J trimming: 7 bases; junction bases outside the gene matches: 7. Looked up from germline, CDR1 is MGHDK and CDR2 is SYGVNS. The CDR3 has 14 amino acids. The CDR3 DNA reads as TGTGCCAGCAGTGGAGACAGGGGGGTCGGTGAAGCTTTCTTT. Protein product: CASSGDRGVGEAFF. The whole variable domain, filled in from reference TRBV25-1 and TRBJ1-1, reads EADIYQTPRYLVIGTGKKITLECSQTMGHDKMYWYQQDPGMELHLIHYSYGVNSTEKGDLSSESTVSRIRTEHFPLTLESARPSHTSQYLCASSGDRGVGEAFFGQGTRLTVV.

The chain links TRBV18 to TRBJ1-5; weak D call: TRBD1 (5 bases). The CDR3 has 13 amino acids. CDR1 and CDR2 (germline): KGHSH, LQKENI. With 2 bases removed from V and 5 bases from J, the gap between germline ends came to 7 bases. CDR3 DNA: TGTGCCAGCTCACCAGGGGCGCATCAGCCCCAGCATTTT. Translation gives CASSPGAHQPQHF.

The V gene is TRBV29-1, the J gene TRBJ1-2, with a tentative D call TRBD1 (6 bases). The V and J ends lost 6 bases and 5 bases respectively, with 13 bases between them. Germline V gene sequence: CDR1 SQVTM, CDR2 ANQGSEA. This CDR3 region has 12 residues. CDR3: CSVITGIYGYTF. The CDR3 bases are TGCAGCGTGATAACAGGGATTTATGGCTACACCTTC.

V and J are TRBV7-2 and TRBJ1-2; D may be TRBD1 (5 bases). Per the germline V gene, CDR1 is SGHTA and CDR2 is FQGNSA. With 5 bases removed from V and 8 bases from J, the gap between germline ends came to 15 bases. CDR3 length: 13 residues. CDR3 sequence reads: CASSVQGSRGYTF. The CDR3 nucleotides are TGTGCCAGCAGCGTCCAGGGAAGCCGGGGCTACACCTTC.